Listed below are T cell receptor beta chains from one sample, sequenced in a study of cytomegalovirus exposure and HLA in healthy donors. Only in-frame clones appear in the TCRdb table, and some are missing; sequencing was by immunoSEQ multiplex PCR. This sample has around 160,000 clones; 60% to 85% occur once, and the top ten carry around 2.9%. The sample was PBMCs. These receptors were taken from a man aged 35 to 55 in good health and CMV-seropositive. Each CDR3 is given with its conserved first and last residue. Fields, in order: J gene, V gene, D gene, clone size, CDR3 DNA, CDR3 protein. The D gene is left open where the match is weak. Size is stated for part of the rows, as once, few or many counts, or as a class when the clone is expanded.

TRBJ2-3,TRBV27,TRBD1,-,TGTGCCAGCACCGGACAGGGGGCAGGGGAAGATACGCAGTATTTT,CASTGQGAGEDTQYF
TRBJ2-5,TRBV19,-,-,TGTGCCAGTAGTAACGACAGAAAAGAGACCCAGTACTTC,CASSNDRKETQYF
TRBJ2-7,TRBV5-1,-,-,TGCGCCAGCAGCCTTGAAAGCAGCGGGTTATCCTACGAGCAGTACTTC,CASSLESSGLSYEQYF
TRBJ1-4,TRBV6-5,-,-,TGTGCCAGCAGTTCCGGTCCTAGGGGTGAAAAACTGTTTTTT,CASSSGPRGEKLFF
TRBJ2-2,TRBV5-6,-,-,TGTGCCAGCAGCTTCAGGAGGTACTCAGGCACCGGGGAGCTGTTTTTT,CASSFRRYSGTGELFF
TRBJ1-4,TRBV7-9,-,once,TGTGCCAGCAGCTTAGAGCTGGGGAGGGAAAAACTGTTTTTT,CASSLELGREKLFF
TRBJ2-7,TRBV27,-,-,TGTGCCAGCAGTCGGGGGACGGGAATAGTACTCTACGAGCAGTACTTC,CASSRGTGIVLYEQYF
TRBJ2-7,TRBV19,TRBD1,-,TGTGCCAGTAGTATAGTCGCGGGACAGGGAAGCTACGAGCAGTACTTC,CASSIVAGQGSYEQYF
TRBJ2-3,TRBV19,-,few,TGTGCCAGTGGGGACGGAGGGTCAGATACGCAGTATTTT,CASGDGGSDTQYF
TRBJ2-2,TRBV30,-,-,TGTGCCTGGAATTGGCTTAACACCGGGGAGCTGTTTTTT,CAWNWLNTGELFF
TRBJ1-1,TRBV6-1,-,-,TGTGCCAGTGAGGCGGGATGGGGCACTGAAGCTTTCTTT,CASEAGWGTEAFF
TRBJ2-1,TRBV9,-,-,TGTGCCAGCAGCGGTGAAAGAGAGCCGTACAATGAGCAGTTCTTC,CASSGEREPYNEQFF
TRBJ1-3,TRBV2,TRBD1,few,TGTGCCAGCAGAGGGACAGGGGCTGGAAACACCATATATTTT,CASRGTGAGNTIYF
TRBJ1-1,TRBV9,-,few,TGTGCCAGCAGCGCGAAAGCAGGGGTGAACACTGAAGCTTTCTTT,CASSAKAGVNTEAFF
TRBJ2-2,TRBV30,-,-,TGTGCCTGGAGTGTACTGCAGGCCGGGGAGCTGTTTTTT,CAWSVLQAGELFF
TRBJ2-7,TRBV5-1,-,-,TGCGCCAGCAGCTTGGCTCGGTCCTACGAGCAGTACTTC,CASSLARSYEQYF
TRBJ1-2,TRBV2,-,-,TGTGCCAGCAGTGTAGTTGGGAAGGTGGAGGATGGCTACACCTTC,CASSVVGKVEDGYTF
TRBJ2-1,TRBV6-4,TRBD1,-,TGTGCCAGCAGTGCCCCCCGGACAGGGGCGAATGAGCAGTTCTTC,CASSAPRTGANEQFF
TRBJ1-1,TRBV5-1,-,-,TGCGCCAGCAGCCAAACCCGACAGACAGAAGCTTTCTTT,CASSQTRQTEAFF
TRBJ1-2,TRBV4-2,TRBD1,-,TGTGCCAGCAGCCCGGAAGGCAGGGGGGTTTATGGCTACACCTTC,CASSPEGRGVYGYTF